One and the same sample provided the 9 T cell receptor beta chains below, sequenced in a study of blood T cell repertoires in COVID-19. Only in-frame clones appear in the TCRdb table, and some are missing; sequencing was by immunoSEQ multiplex PCR. The table records around 60,000 clones, approximately 80% of them present only once. Input material: peripheral blood. These receptors were taken from a man aged 70-80 years with acute or convalescent COVID-19.

V gene TRBV28 combines with J gene TRBJ2-1; no clear D. V was clipped by 5 bases and J by 1 base, with 12 bases between them. Germline CDR1 reads MDHEN; CDR2 reads SYDVKM. The CDR3 runs 15 residues. DNA of the CDR3: TGTGCCAGCAGTCCCCGAGGTTCGTCCTACAATGAGCAGTTCTTC. Translated, it gives CASSPRGSSYNEQFF.

CDR3 DNA sequence: TGTGCCAGCAGGCCACCTGGGGGGATCAGGCAGTATTTT. This gives the protein CASRPPGGIRQYF. The V and J genes are TRBV6-5 and TRBJ2-3, with TRBD2 as a possible D gene (6 bases). Germline CDR1 and CDR2: MNHEY and SVGAGI. V gave up 6 bases and J gave up 11 bases, with 18 bases separating them. This CDR3 has 13 residues.

This clone came up once. The chain uses TRBV5-6 and TRBJ2-7; TRBD2 might be the D (6 bases). Per the germline V gene, CDR1 is SGHDT and CDR2 is YYEEEE. V was pared by 4 bases and J by 4 bases, with 18 bases between. The CDR3 is made up of 15 amino acids. In nucleotides, the CDR3 is TGTGCCAGCAGCACTGGGGGGTTCTTGTCGTACGAGCAGTACTTC. Encoded protein: CASSTGGFLSYEQYF.

The CDR3 DNA reads TGTGCCAGCAGCTCCTCCACGAGCGAGCAGTTCTTC. Its protein is CASSSSTSEQFF. The chain employs TRBV9 and TRBJ2-1; D unclear. The CDR3 is 12 amino acids. V lost 4 bases and J 10 bases, leaving 12 bases between the germline ends. CDR1 is SGDLS and CDR2 is YYNGEE in the germline V gene.

This chain uses TRBV2 with TRBJ2-3; 16 bases line up with TRBD2. CDR1 and CDR2 from the germline V gene are SNHLY and FYNNEI. V was pared by 5 bases and J by 3 bases, with 5 bases of the junction left unmatched. The CDR3 consists of 17 residues. The CDR3 DNA sequence: TGTGCCAGCAGTAGTGGGACTAGCGGGGGGGGTACAGATACGCAGTATTTT. Translating it yields CASSSGTSGGGTDTQYF. The full variable domain, its missing parts supplied by reference TRBV2 and TRBJ2-3, is EPEVTQTPSHQVTQMGQEVILRCVPISNHLYFYWYRQILGQKVEFLVSFYNNEISEKSEIFDDQFSVERPDGSNFTLKIRSTKLEDSAMYFCASSSGTSGGGTDTQYFGPGTRLTVL.

The rearrangement joins TRBV11-2 to TRBJ2-1, with 13 bases aligning to TRBD2. The CDR3 consists of 15 residues. V was pared by 5 bases and J by 13 bases, with 11 bases of the junction left unmatched. Germline assignment: CDR1 SGHAT and CDR2 FQNNGV. As DNA, the CDR3 is TGTGCCAGCAGCGTTACTAGCGGGGGGGCCAGGGTCCAGTTCTTC. Its protein product is CASSVTSGGARVQFF.

This clone was detected only once. The chain has TRBV19 and TRBJ1-5; tentatively, D is TRBD1 (5 bases). CDR3 length equals 12 residues. Between the trimmed V and J ends, which lost 3 bases and 10 bases, there was a span of 10 bases. CDR1 and CDR2 (germline): LNHDA, SQIVND (reference sequence). As DNA, the CDR3 is TGTGCCAGTAGTATTCTGGGGGGTCCCCAGCATTTT. Protein sequence: CASSILGGPQHF. The full variable domain, with the rest looked up from reference TRBV19 and TRBJ1-5, is DGGITQSPKYLFRKEGQNVTLSCEQNLNHDAMYWYRQDPGQGLRLIYYSQIVNDFQKGDIAEGYSVSREKKESFPLTVTSAQKNPTAFYLCASSILGGPQHFGDGTRLSIL.

This rearrangement joins TRBV5-6 to TRBJ1-2; a weak D match, TRBD1 (5 bases). The length of the CDR3 is 14 residues. Trimming shortened V by 4 bases and J by 1 base, and 11 bases separated the two germline ends. CDR1 is SGHDT, CDR2 YYEEEE, per germline. Written as DNA, the CDR3 is TGTGCCAGCAGCCCGTGGACACTTAACTATGGCTACACCTTC. It encodes CASSPWTLNYGYTF.

The chain couples TRBV7-3 to TRBJ1-2, with D uncertain. The CDR3 has 12 residues. The germline CDR1 and CDR2 sequences are SGHTA and FQGTGA. V was clipped by 2 bases and J by 4 bases, with 5 bases between them. In DNA form, the CDR3 reads TGTGCCAGCAGCTTAGGGAGCTATGGCTACACCTTC. It encodes CASSLGSYGYTF.